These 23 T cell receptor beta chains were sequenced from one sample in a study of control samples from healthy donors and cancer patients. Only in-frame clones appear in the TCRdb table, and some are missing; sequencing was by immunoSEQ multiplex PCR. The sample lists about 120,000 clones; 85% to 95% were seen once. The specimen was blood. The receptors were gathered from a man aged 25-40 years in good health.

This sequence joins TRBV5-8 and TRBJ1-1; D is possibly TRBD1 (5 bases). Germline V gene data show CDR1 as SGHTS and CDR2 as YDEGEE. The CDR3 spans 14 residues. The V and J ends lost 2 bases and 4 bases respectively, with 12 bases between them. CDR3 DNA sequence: TGTGCCAGCAGCTTTGTATGGGGCGGCACTGAAGCTTTCTTT. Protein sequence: CASSFVWGGTEAFF.

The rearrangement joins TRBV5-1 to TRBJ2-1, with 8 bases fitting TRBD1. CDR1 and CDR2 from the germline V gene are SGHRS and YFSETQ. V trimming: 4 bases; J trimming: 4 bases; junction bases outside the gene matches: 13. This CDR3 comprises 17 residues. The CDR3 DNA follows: TGCGCCAGCAGCCCCGGACAGGGCCCTCTTTATTACAATGAGCAGTTCTTC. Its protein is CASSPGQGPLYYNEQFF.

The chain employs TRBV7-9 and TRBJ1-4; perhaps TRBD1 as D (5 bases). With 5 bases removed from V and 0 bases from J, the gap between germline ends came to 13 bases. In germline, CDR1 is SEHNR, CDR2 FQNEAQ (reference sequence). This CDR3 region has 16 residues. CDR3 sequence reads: CASSPGQPTTNEKLFF. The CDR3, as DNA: TGTGCCAGCAGCCCAGGGCAGCCGACAACTAATGAAAAACTGTTTTTT.

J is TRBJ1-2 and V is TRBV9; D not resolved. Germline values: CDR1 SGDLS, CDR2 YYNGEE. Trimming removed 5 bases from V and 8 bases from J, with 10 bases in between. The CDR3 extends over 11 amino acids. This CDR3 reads CASREFGGYTF. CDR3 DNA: TGTGCCAGCAGGGAGTTTGGAGGCTACACCTTC.

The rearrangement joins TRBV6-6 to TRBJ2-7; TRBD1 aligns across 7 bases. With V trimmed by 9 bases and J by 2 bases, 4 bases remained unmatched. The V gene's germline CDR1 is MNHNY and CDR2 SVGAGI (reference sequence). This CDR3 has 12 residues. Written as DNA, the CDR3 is TGTGCCAGTGCAGGGACAGCCTACGAGCAGTACTTC. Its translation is CASAGTAYEQYF.

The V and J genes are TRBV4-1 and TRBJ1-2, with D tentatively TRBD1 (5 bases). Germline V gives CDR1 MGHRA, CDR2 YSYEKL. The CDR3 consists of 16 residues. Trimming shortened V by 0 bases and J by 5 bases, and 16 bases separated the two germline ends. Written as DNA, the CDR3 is TGCGCCAGCAGCCAAGATCGAGACAGTTTTTCTTATGGCTACACCTTC. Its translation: CASSQDRDSFSYGYTF.

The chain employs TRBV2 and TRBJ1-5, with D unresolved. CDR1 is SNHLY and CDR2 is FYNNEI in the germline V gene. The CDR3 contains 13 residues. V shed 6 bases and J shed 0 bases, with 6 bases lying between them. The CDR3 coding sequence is TGTGCCAGCAGGGACTATAGCAATCAGCCCCAGCATTTT. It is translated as CASRDYSNQPQHF.

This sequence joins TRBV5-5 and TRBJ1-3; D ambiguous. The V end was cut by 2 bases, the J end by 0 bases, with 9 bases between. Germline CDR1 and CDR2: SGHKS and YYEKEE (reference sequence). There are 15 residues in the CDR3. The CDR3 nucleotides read TGTGCCAGCAGCTTCGAGGGATCCTCTGGAAACACCATATATTTT. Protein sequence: CASSFEGSSGNTIYF.

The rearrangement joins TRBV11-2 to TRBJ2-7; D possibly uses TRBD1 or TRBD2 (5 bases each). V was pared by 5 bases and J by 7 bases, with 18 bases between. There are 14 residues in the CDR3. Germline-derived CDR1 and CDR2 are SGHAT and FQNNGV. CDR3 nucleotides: TGTGCCAGCAGCCCCACCTGGGACCGGTTTGAGCAGTACTTC. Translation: CASSPTWDRFEQYF.

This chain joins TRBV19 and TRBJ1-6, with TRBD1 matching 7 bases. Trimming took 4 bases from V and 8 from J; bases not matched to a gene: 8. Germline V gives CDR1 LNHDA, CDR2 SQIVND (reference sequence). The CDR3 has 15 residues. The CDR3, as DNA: TGTGCCAGTAGTACTCGGGACAGTTATGATTCACCCCTCCACTTT. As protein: CASSTRDSYDSPLHF.

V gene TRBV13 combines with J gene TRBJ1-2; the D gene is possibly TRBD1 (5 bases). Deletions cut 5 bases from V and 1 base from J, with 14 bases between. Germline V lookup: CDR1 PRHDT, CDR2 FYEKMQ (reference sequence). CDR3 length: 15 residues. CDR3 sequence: CASSPSGTFNYGYTF. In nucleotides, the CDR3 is TGTGCCAGCAGCCCGTCGGGGACTTTTAACTATGGCTACACCTTC.

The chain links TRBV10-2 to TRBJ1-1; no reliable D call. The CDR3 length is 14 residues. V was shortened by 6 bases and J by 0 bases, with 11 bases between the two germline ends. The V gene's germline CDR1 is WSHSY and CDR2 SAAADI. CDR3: CASRGGGMNTEAFF. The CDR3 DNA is TGCGCCAGCAGAGGTGGCGGGATGAACACTGAAGCTTTCTTT.

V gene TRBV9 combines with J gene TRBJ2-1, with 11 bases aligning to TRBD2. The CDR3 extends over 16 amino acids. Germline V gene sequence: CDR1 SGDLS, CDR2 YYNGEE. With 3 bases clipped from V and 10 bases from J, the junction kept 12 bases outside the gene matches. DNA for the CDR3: TGTGCCAGCAGCGCCCGTAGCGGGGGGGCGGCCGGAGAGCAGTTCTTC. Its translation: CASSARSGGAAGEQFF.

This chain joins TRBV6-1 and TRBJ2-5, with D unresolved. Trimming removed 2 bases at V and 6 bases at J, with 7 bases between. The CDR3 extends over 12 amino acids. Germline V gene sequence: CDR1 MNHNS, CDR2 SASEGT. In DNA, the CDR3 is TGTGCCAGCAGTGAAAGGAGACAGACCCAGTACTTC. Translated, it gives CASSERRQTQYF.

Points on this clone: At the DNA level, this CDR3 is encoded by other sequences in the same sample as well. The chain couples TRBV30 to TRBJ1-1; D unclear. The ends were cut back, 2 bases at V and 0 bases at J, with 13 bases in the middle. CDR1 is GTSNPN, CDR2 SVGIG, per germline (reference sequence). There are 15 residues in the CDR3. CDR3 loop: CAWSNRMGVNTEAFF. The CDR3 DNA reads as TGTGCCTGGAGTAACCGCATGGGAGTGAACACTGAAGCTTTCTTT.

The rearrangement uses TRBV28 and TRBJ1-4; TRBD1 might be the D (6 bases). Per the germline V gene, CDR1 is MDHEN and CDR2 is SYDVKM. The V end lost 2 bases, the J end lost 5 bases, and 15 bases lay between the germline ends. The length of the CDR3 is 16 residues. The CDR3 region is CASSLPLTGINEKLFF. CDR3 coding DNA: TGTGCCAGCAGTTTACCCTTGACAGGAATCAATGAAAAACTGTTTTTT.

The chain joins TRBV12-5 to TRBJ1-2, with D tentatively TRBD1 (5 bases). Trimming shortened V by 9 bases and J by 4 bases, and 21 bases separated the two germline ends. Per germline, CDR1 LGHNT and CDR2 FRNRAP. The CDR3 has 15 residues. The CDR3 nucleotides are TGTGCTAGCGCTAGAACGGGACCGAGACTCTATGGCTACACCTTC. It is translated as CASARTGPRLYGYTF.

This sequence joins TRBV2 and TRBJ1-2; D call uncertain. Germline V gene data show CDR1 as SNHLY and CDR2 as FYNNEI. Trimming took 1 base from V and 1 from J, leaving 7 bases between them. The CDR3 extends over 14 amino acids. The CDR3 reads CASSEVHLNYGYTF. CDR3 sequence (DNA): TGTGCCAGCAGTGAAGTTCACCTTAACTATGGCTACACCTTC.

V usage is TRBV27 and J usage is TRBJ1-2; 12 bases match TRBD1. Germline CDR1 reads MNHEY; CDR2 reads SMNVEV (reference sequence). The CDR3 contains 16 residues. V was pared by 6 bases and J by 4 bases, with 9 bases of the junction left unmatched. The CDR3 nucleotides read TGTGCCAGCAGGCACTCCGGGACAGGGGGCGGCTATGGCTACACCTTC. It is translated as CASRHSGTGGGYGYTF.

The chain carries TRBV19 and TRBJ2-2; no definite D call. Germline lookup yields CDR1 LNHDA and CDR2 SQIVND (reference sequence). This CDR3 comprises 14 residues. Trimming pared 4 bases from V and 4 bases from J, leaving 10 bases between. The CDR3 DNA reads TGTGCCAGTAGTACAGGACCCCCCACCGGGGAGCTGTTTTTT. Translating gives CASSTGPPTGELFF.

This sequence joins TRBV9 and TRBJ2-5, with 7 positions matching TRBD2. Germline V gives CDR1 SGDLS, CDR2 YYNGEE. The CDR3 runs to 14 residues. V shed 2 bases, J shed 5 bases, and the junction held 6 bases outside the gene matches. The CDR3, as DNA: TGTGCCAGCAGCGTGATCGGGGGGTCCGAGACCCAGTACTTC. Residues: CASSVIGGSETQYF.

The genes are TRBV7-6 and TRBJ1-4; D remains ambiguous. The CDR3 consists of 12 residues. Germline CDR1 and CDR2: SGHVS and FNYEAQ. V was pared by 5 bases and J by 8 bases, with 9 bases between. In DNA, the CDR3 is TGTGCCAGCAGCCCTGTTAGGGAAAAACTGTTTTTT. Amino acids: CASSPVREKLFF.

The CDR3 reads CASSPRTSGGVRGEQFF. For the CDR3, the DNA is TGTGCCAGCAGCCCACGGACTAGCGGGGGGGTGAGGGGTGAGCAGTTCTTC. V gene TRBV7-9 combines with J gene TRBJ2-1; TRBD2 aligns across 15 bases. The CDR3 has 17 amino acids. J gave up 9 bases and V 5 bases, and 11 bases lay outside the gene matches. The germline CDR1 and CDR2 sequences are SEHNR and FQNEAQ (reference sequence).